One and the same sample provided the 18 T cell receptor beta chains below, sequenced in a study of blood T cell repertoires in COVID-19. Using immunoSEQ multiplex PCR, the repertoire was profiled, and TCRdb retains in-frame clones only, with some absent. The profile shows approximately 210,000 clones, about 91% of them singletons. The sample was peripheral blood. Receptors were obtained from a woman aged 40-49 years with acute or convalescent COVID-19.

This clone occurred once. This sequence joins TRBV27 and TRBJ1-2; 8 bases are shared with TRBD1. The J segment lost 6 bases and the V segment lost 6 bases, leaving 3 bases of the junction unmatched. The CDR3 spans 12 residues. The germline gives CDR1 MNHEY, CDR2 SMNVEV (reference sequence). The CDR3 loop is CASSRTGHGYTF. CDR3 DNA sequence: TGTGCCAGCAGCCGGACAGGGCATGGCTACACCTTC.

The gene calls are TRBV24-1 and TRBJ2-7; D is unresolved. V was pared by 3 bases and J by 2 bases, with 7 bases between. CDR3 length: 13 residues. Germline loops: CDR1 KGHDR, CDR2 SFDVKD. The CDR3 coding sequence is TGTGCCACCAGTGATCCCTGTACCTACGAGCAGTACGTC. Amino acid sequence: CATSDPCTYEQYV.

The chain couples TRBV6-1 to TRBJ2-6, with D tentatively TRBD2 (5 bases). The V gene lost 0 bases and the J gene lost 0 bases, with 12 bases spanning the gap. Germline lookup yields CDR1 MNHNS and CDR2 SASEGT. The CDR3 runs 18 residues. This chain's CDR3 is CASSEAWTGLSGANVLTF. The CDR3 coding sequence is TGTGCCAGCAGTGAAGCCTGGACTGGCCTCTCTGGGGCCAACGTCCTGACTTTC.

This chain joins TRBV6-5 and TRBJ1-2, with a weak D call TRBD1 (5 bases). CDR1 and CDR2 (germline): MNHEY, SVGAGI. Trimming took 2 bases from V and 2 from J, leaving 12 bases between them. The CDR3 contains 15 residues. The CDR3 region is CASSYSQGLNYGYTF. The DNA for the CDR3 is TGTGCCAGCAGTTACAGTCAGGGATTAAACTATGGCTACACCTTC.

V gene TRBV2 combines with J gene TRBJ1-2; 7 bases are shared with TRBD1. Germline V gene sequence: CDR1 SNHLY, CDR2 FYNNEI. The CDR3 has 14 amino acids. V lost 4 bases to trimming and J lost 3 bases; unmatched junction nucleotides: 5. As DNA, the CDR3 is TGTGCCAGCAGTGCCTCACAGGGGCACTATGGCTACACCTTC. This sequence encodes CASSASQGHYGYTF.

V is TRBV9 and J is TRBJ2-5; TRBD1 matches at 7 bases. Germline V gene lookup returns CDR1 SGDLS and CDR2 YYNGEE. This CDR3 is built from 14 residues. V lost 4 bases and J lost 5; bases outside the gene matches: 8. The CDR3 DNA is TGTGCCAGCAGCCCCACCGACAGGGCGGAGACCCAGTACTTC. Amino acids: CASSPTDRAETQYF.

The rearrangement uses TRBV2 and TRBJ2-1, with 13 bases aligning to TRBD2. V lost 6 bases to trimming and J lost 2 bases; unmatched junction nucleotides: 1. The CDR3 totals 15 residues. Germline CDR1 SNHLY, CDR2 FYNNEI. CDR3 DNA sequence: TGTGCCAGCAGGGGGACTAGCGGGGCCTACAATGAGCAGTTCTTC. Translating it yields CASRGTSGAYNEQFF. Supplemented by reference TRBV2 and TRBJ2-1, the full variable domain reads EPEVTQTPSHQVTQMGQEVILRCVPISNHLYFYWYRQILGQKVEFLVSFYNNEISEKSEIFDDQFSVERPDGSNFTLKIRSTKLEDSAMYFCASRGTSGAYNEQFFGPGTRLTVL.

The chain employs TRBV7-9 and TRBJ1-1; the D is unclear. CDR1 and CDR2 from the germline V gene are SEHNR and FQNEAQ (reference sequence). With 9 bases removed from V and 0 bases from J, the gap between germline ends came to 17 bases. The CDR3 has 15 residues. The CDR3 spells CASSGSGYMNTEAFF. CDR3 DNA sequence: TGTGCCAGTTCCGGGTCGGGTTACATGAACACTGAAGCTTTCTTT. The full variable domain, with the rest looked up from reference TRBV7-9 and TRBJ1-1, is DTGVSQNPRHKITKRGQNVTFRCDPISEHNRLYWYRQTLGQGPEFLTYFQNEAQLEKSRLLSDRFSAERPKGSFSTLEIQRTEQGDSAMYLCASSGSGYMNTEAFFGQGTRLTVV.

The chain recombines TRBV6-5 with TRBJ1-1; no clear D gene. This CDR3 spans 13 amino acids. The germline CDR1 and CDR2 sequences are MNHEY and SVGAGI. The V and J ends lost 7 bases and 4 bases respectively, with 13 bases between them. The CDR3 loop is CASMREGSTEAFF. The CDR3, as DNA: TGTGCCAGCATGAGGGAAGGGAGCACTGAAGCTTTCTTT.

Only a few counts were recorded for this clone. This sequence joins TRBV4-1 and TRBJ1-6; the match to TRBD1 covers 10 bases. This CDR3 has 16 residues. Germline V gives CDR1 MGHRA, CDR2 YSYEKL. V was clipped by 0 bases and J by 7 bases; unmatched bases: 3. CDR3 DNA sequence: TGCGCCAGCAGCCAAGAGGGGACAGGGGTCAATTCACCCCTCCACTTT. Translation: CASSQEGTGVNSPLHF.

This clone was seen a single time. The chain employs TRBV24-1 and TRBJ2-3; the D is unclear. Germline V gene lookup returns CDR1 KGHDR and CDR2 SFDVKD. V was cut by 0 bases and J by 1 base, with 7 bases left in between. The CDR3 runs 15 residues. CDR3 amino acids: CATSDLWQGTDTQYF. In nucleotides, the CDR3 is TGTGCCACCAGTGATTTGTGGCAGGGCACAGATACGCAGTATTTT.

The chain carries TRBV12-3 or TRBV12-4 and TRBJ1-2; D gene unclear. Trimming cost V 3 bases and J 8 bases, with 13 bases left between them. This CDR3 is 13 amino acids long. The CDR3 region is CASSFPGSGGYTF. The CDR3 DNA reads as TGTGCCAGCAGTTTCCCCGGGAGCGGGGGCTACACCTTC.

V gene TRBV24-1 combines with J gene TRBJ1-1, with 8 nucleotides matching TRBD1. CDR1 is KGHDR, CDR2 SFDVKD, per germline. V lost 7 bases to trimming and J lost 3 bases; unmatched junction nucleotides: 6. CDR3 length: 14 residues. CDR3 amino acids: CATRGQGTHTEAFF. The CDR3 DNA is TGTGCCACCAGAGGACAGGGCACCCACACTGAAGCTTTCTTT.

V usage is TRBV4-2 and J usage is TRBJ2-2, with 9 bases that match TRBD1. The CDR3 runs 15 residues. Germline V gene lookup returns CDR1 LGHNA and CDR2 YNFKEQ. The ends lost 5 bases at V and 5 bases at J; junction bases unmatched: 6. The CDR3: CASSAGTGWTGELFF. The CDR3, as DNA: TGTGCCAGCAGCGCCGGGACAGGGTGGACCGGGGAGCTGTTTTTT.

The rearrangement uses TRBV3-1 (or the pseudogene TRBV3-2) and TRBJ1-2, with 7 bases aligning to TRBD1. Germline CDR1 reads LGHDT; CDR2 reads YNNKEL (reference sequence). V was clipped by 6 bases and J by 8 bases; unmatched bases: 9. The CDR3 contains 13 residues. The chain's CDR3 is CASRLWQGEGYTF. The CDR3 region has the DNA TGTGCCAGCAGACTGTGGCAGGGGGAGGGCTACACCTTC.

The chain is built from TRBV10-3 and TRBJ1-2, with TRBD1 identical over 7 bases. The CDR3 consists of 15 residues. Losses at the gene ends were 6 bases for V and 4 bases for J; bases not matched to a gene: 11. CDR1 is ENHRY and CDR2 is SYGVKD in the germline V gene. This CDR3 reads CAISEGGGLTYGYTF. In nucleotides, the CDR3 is TGTGCCATCAGCGAAGGAGGGGGCCTCACCTATGGCTACACCTTC.

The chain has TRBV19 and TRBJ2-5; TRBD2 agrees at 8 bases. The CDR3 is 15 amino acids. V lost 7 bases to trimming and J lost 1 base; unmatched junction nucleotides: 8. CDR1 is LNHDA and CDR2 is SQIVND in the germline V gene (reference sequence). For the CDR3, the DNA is TGTGCCAGTACGGAAAAGCGGGGGCTCCAAGAGACCCAGTACTTC. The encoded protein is CASTEKRGLQETQYF.

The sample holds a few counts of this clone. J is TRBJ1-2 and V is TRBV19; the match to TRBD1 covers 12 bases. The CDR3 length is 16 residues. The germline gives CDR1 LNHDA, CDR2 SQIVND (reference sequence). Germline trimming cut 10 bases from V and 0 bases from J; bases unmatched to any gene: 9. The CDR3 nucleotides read TGTGCCACCCGGGACAGGGGGCAATCCGCTAACTATGGCTACACCTTC. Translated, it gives CATRDRGQSANYGYTF.